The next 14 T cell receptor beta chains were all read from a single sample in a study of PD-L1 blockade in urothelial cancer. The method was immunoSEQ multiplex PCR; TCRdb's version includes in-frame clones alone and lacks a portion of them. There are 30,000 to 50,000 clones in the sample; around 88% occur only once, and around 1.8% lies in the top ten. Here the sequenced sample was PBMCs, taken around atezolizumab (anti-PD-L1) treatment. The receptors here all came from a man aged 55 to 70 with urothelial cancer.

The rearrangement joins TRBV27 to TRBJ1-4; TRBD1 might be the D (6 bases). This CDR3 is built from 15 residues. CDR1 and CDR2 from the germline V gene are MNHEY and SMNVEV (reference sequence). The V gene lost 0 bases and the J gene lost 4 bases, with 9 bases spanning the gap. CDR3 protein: CASSLSSRGNEKLFF. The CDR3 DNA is TGTGCCAGCAGTTTATCTAGCAGGGGTAATGAAAAACTGTTTTTT.

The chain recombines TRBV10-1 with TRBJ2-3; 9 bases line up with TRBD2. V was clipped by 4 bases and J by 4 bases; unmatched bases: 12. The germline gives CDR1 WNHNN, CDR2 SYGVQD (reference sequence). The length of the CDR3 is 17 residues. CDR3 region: CASSGSPATSGSDTQYF. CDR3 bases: TGCGCCAGCAGTGGATCTCCCGCGACTAGCGGCTCAGATACGCAGTATTTT.

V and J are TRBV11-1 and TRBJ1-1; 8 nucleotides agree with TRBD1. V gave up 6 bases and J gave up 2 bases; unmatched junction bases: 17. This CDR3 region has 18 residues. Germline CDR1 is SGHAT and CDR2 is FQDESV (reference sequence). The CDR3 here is CASRYSSGTGGTNTEAFF. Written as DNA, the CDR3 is TGTGCCAGCAGGTATAGTAGTGGGACAGGAGGGACAAACACTGAAGCTTTCTTT.

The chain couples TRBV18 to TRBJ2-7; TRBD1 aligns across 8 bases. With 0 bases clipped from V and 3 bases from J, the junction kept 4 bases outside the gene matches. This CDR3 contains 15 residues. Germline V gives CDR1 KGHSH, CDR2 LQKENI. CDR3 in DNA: TGTGCCAGCTCACCACCGGAGACAGGGGTCTACGAGCAGTACTTC. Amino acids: CASSPPETGVYEQYF.

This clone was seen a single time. The CDR3 DNA reads TGTGCCAGCAGCCCCGGGACTAGCGGGAGCAGGGAGACCCAGTACTTC. As protein: CASSPGTSGSRETQYF. The V and J genes are TRBV5-8 and TRBJ2-5, with 14 positions matching TRBD2. With V trimmed by 4 bases and J by 5 bases, 7 bases remained unmatched. Germline CDR1 and CDR2: SGHTS and YDEGEE. The CDR3 covers 16 residues.

CDR3 DNA: TGTGCCAGCAGACCGGGACAGCGGTATTATGGCTACACCTTC. It encodes CASRPGQRYYGYTF. The chain is built from TRBV6-5 and TRBJ1-2; 7 bases line up with TRBD1. Germline CDR1 MNHEY, CDR2 SVGAGI. The trim removed 6 bases at V and 5 bases at J, leaving 9 bases unmatched. This CDR3 spans 14 amino acids.

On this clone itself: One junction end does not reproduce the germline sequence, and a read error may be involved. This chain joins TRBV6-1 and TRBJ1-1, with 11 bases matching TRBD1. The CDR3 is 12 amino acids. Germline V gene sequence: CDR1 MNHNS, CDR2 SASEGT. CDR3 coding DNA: TGTGCCAGCAAGGGACAGGGGGGTCCCACAATCTTT. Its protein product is CASKGQGGPTIF.

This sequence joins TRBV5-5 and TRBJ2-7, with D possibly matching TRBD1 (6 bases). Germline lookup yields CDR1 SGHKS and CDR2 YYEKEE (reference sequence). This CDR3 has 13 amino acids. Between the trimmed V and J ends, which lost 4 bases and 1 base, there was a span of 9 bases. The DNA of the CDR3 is TGTGCCAGCAGCCAGGGGAATTCCTACGAGCAGTACTTC. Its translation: CASSQGNSYEQYF. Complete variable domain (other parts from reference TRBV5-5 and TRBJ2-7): DAGVTQSPTHLIKTRGQQVTLRCSPISGHKSVSWYQQVLGQGPQFIFQYYEKEERGRGNFPDRFSARQFPNYSSELNVNALLLGDSALYLCASSQGNSYEQYFGPGTRLTVT.

The CDR3, as DNA: TGTGCCAGCTCCCGGAGGGGCCAAGAGACCCAGTACTTC. Translating it yields CASSRRGQETQYF. The genes are TRBV27 and TRBJ2-5; tentative D call: TRBD2 (6 bases). CDR3 length equals 13 residues. With 8 bases removed from V and 1 base from J, the gap between germline ends came to 11 bases. Germline V gene lookup returns CDR1 MNHEY and CDR2 SMNVEV (reference sequence).

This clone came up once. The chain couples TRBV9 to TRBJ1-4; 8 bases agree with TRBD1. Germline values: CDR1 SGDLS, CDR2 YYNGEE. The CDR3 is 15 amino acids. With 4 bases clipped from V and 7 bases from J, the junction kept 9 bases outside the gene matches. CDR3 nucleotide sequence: TGTGCCAGCAGCACCCCAGGGGGCGCGGTTGAAAAACTGTTTTTT. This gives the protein CASSTPGGAVEKLFF.

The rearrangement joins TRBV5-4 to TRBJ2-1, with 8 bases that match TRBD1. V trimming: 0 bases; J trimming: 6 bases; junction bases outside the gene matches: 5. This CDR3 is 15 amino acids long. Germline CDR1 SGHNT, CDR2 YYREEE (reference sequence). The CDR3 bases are TGTGCCAGCAGCTTGGAGACAGGGGTAAGCAATGAGCAGTTCTTC. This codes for CASSLETGVSNEQFF.

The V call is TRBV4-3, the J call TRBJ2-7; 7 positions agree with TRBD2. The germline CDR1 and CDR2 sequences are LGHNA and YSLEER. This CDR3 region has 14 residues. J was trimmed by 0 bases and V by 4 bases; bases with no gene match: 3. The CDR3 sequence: CASSLTGGSYEQYF. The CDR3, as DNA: TGCGCCAGCAGCCTCACGGGGGGCTCCTACGAGCAGTACTTC.

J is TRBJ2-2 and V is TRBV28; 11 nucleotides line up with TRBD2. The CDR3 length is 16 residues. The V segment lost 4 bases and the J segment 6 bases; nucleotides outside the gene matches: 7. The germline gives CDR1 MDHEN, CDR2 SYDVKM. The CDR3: CASSSVAGGRAGELFF. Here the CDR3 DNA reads TGTGCCAGCAGTTCCGTAGCGGGAGGGAGGGCCGGGGAGCTGTTTTTT.

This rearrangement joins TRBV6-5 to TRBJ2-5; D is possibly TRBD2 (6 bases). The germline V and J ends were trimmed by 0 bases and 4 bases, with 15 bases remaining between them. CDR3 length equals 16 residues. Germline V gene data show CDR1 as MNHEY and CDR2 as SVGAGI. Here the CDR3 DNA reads TGTGCCAGCAGTTACTCTAGCGGATCTGGGGGAGAGACCCAGTACTTC. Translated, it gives CASSYSSGSGGETQYF.